This T cell receptor beta chain was observed in a study of shared clonotypes between healthy human individuals. All donors were Caucasian adults living in Nashville, Tennessee. Sorted subsets were amplified in replicate PCRs using 200 to 250 ng DNA, roughly 30,000 T cell genomes. Here immunoSEQ multiplex PCR was the method, and the copy in TCRdb shows in-frame clones only, minus some. The sample gives a few million clones, 90% to 95% of which show up once; under 0.45% is in the top ten. V dropped 4 bases and J dropped 4; count of bases not matched to a gene: 17. Germline CDR1 is MNHEY and CDR2 is SMNVEV (reference sequence). The CDR3 covers 18 residues.

The gene calls are TRBV27 and TRBJ2-7; 9 bases agree with TRBD2. Sequencing was carried out using naive CD4+ T cells from PBMCs. The subset denotes: CD45RA+ positively selected. The receptor comes from a man between 18 and 29 years old in good health. Some clones in this sample may be carry-over from other donors' samples. In nucleotides, the CDR3 is TGTGCCAGCAGTTCCCCCCCCTTACGGCGGGAGGGCCGGTACGAGCAGTACTTC. Translation gives CASSSPPLRREGRYEQYF.